The 17 T cell receptor beta chains below were found in one sample sequenced in a study of shared clonotypes between healthy human individuals. Libraries were prepared by immunoSEQ multiplex PCR; TCRdb keeps only in-frame clonotypes and omits some of them. Of hundreds of thousands of clones in the sample, around 79% were seen once. Sequencing input: PBMCs. These receptors came from a woman aged 40 to 55 in good health. Some clones in this sample may be carry-over from other donors' samples.

The chain joins TRBV30 to TRBJ2-7; D is perhaps TRBD1 or TRBD2 (7 bases each). V dropped 4 bases and J dropped 5 bases, with 15 bases sitting between them. There are 13 residues in the CDR3. The germline V gene has CDR1 GTSNPN and CDR2 SVGIG (reference sequence). CDR3 coding DNA: TGTGCCTGGAACCAGGGGGGGGCCAACGAGCAGTACTTC. It translates to CAWNQGGANEQYF. Together with reference TRBV30 and TRBJ2-7, the CDR3 gives the full variable domain: SQTIHQWPATLVQPVGSPLSLECTVEGTSNPNLYWYRQAAGRGLQLLFYSVGIGQISSEVPQNLSASRPQDRQFILSSKKLLLSDSGFYLCAWNQGGANEQYFGPGTRLTVT.

The gene calls are TRBV19 and TRBJ2-3, with a tentative D call TRBD2 (6 bases). V lost 1 base and J 1 base, leaving 9 bases between the germline ends. In germline, CDR1 is LNHDA, CDR2 SQIVND (reference sequence). CDR3 length: 15 residues. The CDR3 nucleotides are TGTGCCAGTAGTATAGGCCCGGGGGGCACAGATACGCAGTATTTT. Its protein product is CASSIGPGGTDTQYF. The full variable domain, completed using reference TRBV19 and TRBJ2-3, is DGGITQSPKYLFRKEGQNVTLSCEQNLNHDAMYWYRQDPGQGLRLIYYSQIVNDFQKGDIAEGYSVSREKKESFPLTVTSAQKNPTAFYLCASSIGPGGTDTQYFGPGTRLTVL.

The chain is built from TRBV14 and TRBJ2-7; TRBD2 might be the D (6 bases). The CDR3 is 14 amino acids. Deletions cut 3 bases from V and 3 bases from J, with 12 bases between. CDR1 is SGHDN and CDR2 is FVKESK in the germline V gene. The CDR3 coding sequence is TGTGCCAGCAGCCAGGAGGGACTGTTCTACGAGCAGTACTTC. Protein product: CASSQEGLFYEQYF.

This clone was counted a few times. CDR3 nucleotide sequence: TGTGCCAGTAGTAGGGGACAGGGTGGCGAGCAGTACTTC. Its protein product is CASSRGQGGEQYF. V and J are TRBV19 and TRBJ2-7; 9 positions match TRBD1. V was clipped by 4 bases and J by 6 bases; unmatched bases: 4. This CDR3 region has 13 residues. Germline lookup yields CDR1 LNHDA and CDR2 SQIVND (reference sequence). Full variable domain (missing parts from reference TRBV19 and TRBJ2-7): DGGITQSPKYLFRKEGQNVTLSCEQNLNHDAMYWYRQDPGQGLRLIYYSQIVNDFQKGDIAEGYSVSREKKESFPLTVTSAQKNPTAFYLCASSRGQGGEQYFGPGTRLTVT.

V is TRBV18 and J is TRBJ2-7; weak D call: TRBD1 (5 bases). The V and J ends lost 1 base and 3 bases respectively, with 16 bases between them. Germline V lookup: CDR1 KGHSH, CDR2 LQKENI. CDR3 size: 16 residues. The CDR3 region has the DNA TGTGCCAGCTCACCACTTCCGGACATAGAATTCTACGAGCAGTACTTC. Translated, it gives CASSPLPDIEFYEQYF.

Points on this clone: This CDR3 is also generated by other DNA sequences in the sample. The V and J genes are TRBV28 and TRBJ1-1, with no clear D. Germline loops: CDR1 MDHEN, CDR2 SYDVKM. The CDR3 totals 12 residues. V was clipped by 7 bases and J by 8 bases, with 14 bases between them. CDR3 protein: CASTSPYVEAFF. As DNA, the CDR3 is TGTGCCAGCACCAGCCCATACGTGGAAGCTTTCTTT.

The chain employs TRBV5-1 and TRBJ2-5; 7 nucleotides line up with TRBD2. CDR3 length: 14 amino acids. V shed 3 bases, J shed 5 bases, and the junction held 7 bases outside the gene matches. CDR1 and CDR2 (germline): SGHRS, YFSETQ. The CDR3 DNA follows: TGCGCCAGCAGCTCGGGGGAGGGCCATGAGACCCAGTACTTC. Protein sequence: CASSSGEGHETQYF.

The chain joins TRBV6-5 to TRBJ1-5, with 9 nucleotides matching TRBD1. The V gene's germline CDR1 is MNHEY and CDR2 SVGAGI. V was clipped by 6 bases and J by 3 bases; unmatched bases: 6. This CDR3 region has 15 residues. As DNA, the CDR3 is TGTGCCAGCAGACGGACAGGGGTTGACAATCAGCCCCAGCATTTT. It encodes CASRRTGVDNQPQHF.

This rearrangement joins TRBV19 to TRBJ2-7; 10 nucleotides align to TRBD2. CDR1 is LNHDA, CDR2 SQIVND, per germline (reference sequence). Trimming cost V 3 bases and J 7 bases; bases outside gene matches: 9. The CDR3 has 15 amino acids. CDR3 nucleotides: TGTGCCAGTAGTATCGGAGCGGGAGGGCCGGGGGAGCAGTACTTC. This encodes CASSIGAGGPGEQYF.

The chain is built from TRBV7-3 and TRBJ2-1; no definite D call. V lost 5 bases and J lost 10, with 21 bases in between. This CDR3 is 15 amino acids long. Germline V gives CDR1 SGHTA, CDR2 FQGTGA. CDR3 sequence reads: CASSPRAGSTPEQFF. The CDR3 nucleotides read TGTGCCAGCAGCCCGAGAGCAGGTTCCACCCCCGAGCAGTTCTTC.

With regard to this clone: The same CDR3 is also encoded by other DNA sequences in this sample. The rearrangement joins TRBV11-2 to TRBJ2-7; 9 bases are shared with TRBD1. The CDR3 length is 14 residues. The germline gives CDR1 SGHAT, CDR2 FQNNGV. V shed 1 base and J 4 bases; nucleotides not matched to a gene: 2. The CDR3 DNA is TGTGCCAGCAGCTTAGGGACAGGGGTTTACGAGCAGTACTTC. Protein product: CASSLGTGVYEQYF. The variable domain in full, completed from reference TRBV11-2 and TRBJ2-7, reads EAGVAQSPRYKIIEKRQSVAFWCNPISGHATLYWYQQILGQGPKLLIQFQNNGVVDDSQLPKDRFSAERLKGVDSTLKIQPAKLEDSAVYLCASSLGTGVYEQYFGPGTRLTVT.

The rearrangement uses TRBV7-9 and TRBJ2-7; 10 nucleotides line up with TRBD1. CDR1 and CDR2 from the germline V gene are SEHNR and FQNEAQ (reference sequence). The CDR3 contains 14 residues. J lost 6 bases, V lost 5 bases, and 7 bases had no gene match. This chain's CDR3 is CASSRDRGLSEQYF. The DNA of the CDR3 is TGTGCCAGCAGCCGGGACAGGGGACTCAGCGAGCAGTACTTC.

The chain is built from TRBV28 and TRBJ2-2; D is possibly TRBD2 (6 bases). Deletions cut 8 bases from V and 2 bases from J, with 15 bases between. Germline V lookup: CDR1 MDHEN, CDR2 SYDVKM. The CDR3 covers 15 residues. CDR3 sequence: CASHGGGANTGELFF. In DNA, the CDR3 is TGTGCCAGCCACGGTGGCGGGGCTAACACCGGGGAGCTGTTTTTT.

The rearrangement joins TRBV7-9 to TRBJ2-3; 7 bases are shared with TRBD2. Unmatched junction bases numbered 7, after V lost 5 bases and J lost 5 bases. The germline V gene encodes CDR1 SEHNR and CDR2 FQNEAQ (reference sequence). The CDR3 extends over 14 amino acids. CDR3 loop: CASSRGDFGDTQYF. DNA of the CDR3: TGTGCCAGCAGCCGGGGGGACTTTGGAGATACGCAGTATTTT.

The CDR3 DNA is TGTGCCACCCGGCAGAGAGAAGCTTTCTTT. As protein: CATRQREAFF. This chain uses TRBV28 with TRBJ1-1; the D is unclear. The CDR3 sequence is 10 residues long. Per germline, CDR1 MDHEN and CDR2 SYDVKM. Trimming shortened V by 10 bases and J by 8 bases, and 11 bases separated the two germline ends. Filled out from reference TRBV28 and TRBJ1-1, the complete variable domain reads DVKVTQSSRYLVKRTGEKVFLECVQDMDHENMFWYRQDPGLGLRLIYFSYDVKMKEKGDIPEGYSVSREKKERFSLILESASTNQTSMYLCATRQREAFFGQGTRLTVV.

V is TRBV29-1 and J is TRBJ2-5; perhaps D is TRBD1 or TRBD2 (6 bases each). CDR1 is SQVTM, CDR2 ANQGSEA, per germline. V lost 3 bases and J 5 bases, leaving 16 bases between the germline ends. CDR3 size: 14 residues. The CDR3 nucleotides are TGCAGCGTTGAGGGGGGCGGGGAATCGGAGACCCAGTACTTC. It yields the protein CSVEGGGESETQYF. Filled out from reference TRBV29-1 and TRBJ2-5, the complete variable domain reads SAVISQKPSRDICQRGTSLTIQCQVDSQVTMMFWYRQQPGQSLTLIATANQGSEATYESGFVIDKFPISRPNLTFSTLTVSNMSPEDSSIYLCSVEGGGESETQYFGPGTRLLVL.

This clone turned up a few times. The chain uses TRBV19 and TRBJ1-5; D may be TRBD1 (6 bases). With 10 bases removed from V and 3 bases from J, the gap between germline ends came to 16 bases. The CDR3 length is 14 residues. Per the germline V gene, CDR1 is LNHDA and CDR2 is SQIVND (reference sequence). Here the CDR3 reads CATGEGWTNQPQHF. In nucleotides, the CDR3 is TGTGCCACAGGGGAGGGGTGGACCAATCAGCCCCAGCATTTT.